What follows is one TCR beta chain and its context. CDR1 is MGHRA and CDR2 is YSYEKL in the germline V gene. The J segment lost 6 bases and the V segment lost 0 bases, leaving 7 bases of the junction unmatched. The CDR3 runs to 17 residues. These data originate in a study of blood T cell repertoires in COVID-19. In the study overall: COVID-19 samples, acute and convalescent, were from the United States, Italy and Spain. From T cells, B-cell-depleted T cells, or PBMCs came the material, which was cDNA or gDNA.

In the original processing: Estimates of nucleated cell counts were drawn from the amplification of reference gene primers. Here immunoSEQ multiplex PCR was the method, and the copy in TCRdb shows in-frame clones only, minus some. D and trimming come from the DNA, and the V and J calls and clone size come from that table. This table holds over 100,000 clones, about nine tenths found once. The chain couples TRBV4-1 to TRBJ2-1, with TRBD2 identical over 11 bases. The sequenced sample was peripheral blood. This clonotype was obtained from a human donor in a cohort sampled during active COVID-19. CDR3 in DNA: TGCGCCAGCAGCCAAGATAGGACTAGCGGGCAAGCCAATGAGCAGTTCTTC. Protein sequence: CASSQDRTSGQANEQFF.